This TCR beta chain was sequenced for a study of T cell repertoires in cytomegalovirus infection. MiXCR was run by TCRdb on the reads, yielding one entry per CDR3 protein. The sample carries 750,000 to 950,000 distinct CDR3 sequences, 25% to 35% recorded once. This clonotype was detected ten times or more. Its antigen is still unknown. Study results and limitations: Of the TCR beta families, the public ones yielded a cumulative frequency that identified carriers of CMV plus the relevant HLA.

Looked up from germline, CDR1 is LGHNT and CDR2 is FRNRAP. This CDR3 has 14 amino acids. The V and J ends lost 4 bases and 0 bases, in that order; junction bases with no gene match: 2. The chain carries TRBV12-5 and TRBJ2-7; 8 bases are a match to TRBD1. The sample here was cultured CD8+ T cells from PBMCs, taken from culture after CMV antigen stimulation. The TCR comes from a human donor in good health (CMV status not recorded). Some clones in this sample may be carry-over from other donors' samples. CDR3 protein: CASGWTGTSYEQYF. The CDR3, as DNA: TGTGCTAGTGGTTGGACAGGGACCTCCTACGAGCAGTACTTC.